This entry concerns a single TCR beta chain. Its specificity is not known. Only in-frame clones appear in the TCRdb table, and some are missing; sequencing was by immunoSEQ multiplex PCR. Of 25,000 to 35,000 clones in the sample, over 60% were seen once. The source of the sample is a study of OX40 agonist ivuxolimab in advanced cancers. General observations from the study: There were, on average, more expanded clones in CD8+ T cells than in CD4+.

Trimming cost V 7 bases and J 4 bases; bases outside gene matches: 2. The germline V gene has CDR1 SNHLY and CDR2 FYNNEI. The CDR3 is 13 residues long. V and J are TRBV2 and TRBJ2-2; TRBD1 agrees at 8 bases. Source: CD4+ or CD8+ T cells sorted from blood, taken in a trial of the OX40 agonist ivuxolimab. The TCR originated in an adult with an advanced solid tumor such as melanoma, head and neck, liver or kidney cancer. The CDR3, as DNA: TGTGCCAGCAACAGGGGGAGCACCGGGGAGCTGTTTTTT. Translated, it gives CASNRGSTGELFF.